This T cell receptor (beta chain) was found in a study of cytomegalovirus exposure and HLA in healthy donors. The PCR made use of 60 Vbeta and 13 Jbeta primers. Sequencing used immunoSEQ multiplex PCR; TCRdb keeps in-frame clones, though not all of them. The sample yields 70,000 to 80,000 clones, approximately 80% seen once. The V segment lost 5 bases and the J segment 0 bases; nucleotides outside the gene matches: 10. The CDR3 has 18 residues. Germline values: CDR1 SGHVS, CDR2 FNYEAQ. The sample taken for sequencing was PBMCs. This chain uses TRBV7-6 with TRBJ2-4, with 10 bases aligning to TRBD1. This receptor was identified in a woman in her 40s in good health and CMV-seropositive. The CDR3 spells CASSPPDRGRLAKNIQYF. The CDR3 DNA sequence: TGTGCCAGCAGCCCACCGGACAGGGGGAGGCTAGCCAAAAACATTCAGTACTTC.